This T cell receptor (beta chain) was identified during a study of pediatric ulcerative colitis (dated by TCRdb to about 2019). Background on the whole study: Pancolitis was present in several ulcerative colitis patients and left-sided colitis in two, and histology consistent with ulcerative colitis was found in all of these patients. Nine newly diagnosed, treatment-naive pediatric ulcerative colitis patients and a few non-IBD control children each provided paired blood and rectal samples. The Pediatric Ulcerative Colitis Activity Index classified a couple of patients as having mild disease, several as having moderate disease and three as having acute severe colitis. General study outcomes and caveats: Significantly higher autologous blood-rectal clonal overlap was found in ulcerative colitis patients than in controls, which suggested increased T cell trafficking to inflamed tissue. Features of the rectal repertoire distinguished controls, mild-moderate colitis patients and acute severe colitis patients, and in acute severe colitis, rectal diversity was reduced because of clonal expansions. Blood-derived T cells may have been included in the rectal pinch biopsies, particularly in patients with overt colitis. Because repertoires were derived from total lymphocyte DNA, patterns in rare subsets such as regulatory T cells may not have been reflected. Only four individuals were included in the healthy control group, which was small. For technical reasons, blood samples from a couple of patients gave substantially fewer templates, and these samples were excluded from the blood-rectal overlap analysis. A couple of rectal CDR3 clonotypes were found in every ulcerative colitis patient but in no control.

Relative to germline, V is missing 4 bases and J is missing 7 bases, with 10 bases of the junction outside any gene match. CDR3 length: 16 amino acids, cysteine to phenylalanine. CDR3 DNA only is kept here, 48 bases in frame from base 1. From a lookup of the germline V gene, CDR1 and CDR2 are SGHTA and FQGTGA. Comments on this clone: Its antigen is still unknown. One base away there is no much larger clone; base qualities are not given.

One to two pinch biopsies were taken from the rectum for research during colonoscopy. Before the diagnostic colonoscopy, none of the ulcerative colitis patients had been given immunosuppressive medication. Before DNA was isolated, the rectal biopsies underwent proteinase K digestion. The Wizard kit (Promega) was used to extract genomic DNA from both blood and intestinal samples. Using the immunoSEQ TRB Survey service, rearranged CDR3 beta regions were amplified from genomic DNA with multiplex V and J primers. To keep sequencing depth equal across samples, survey-level depth of up to 500,000 reads per sample was applied. Libraries were purified and pooled, and sequencing was performed on Illumina technology. Per the source publication's procedure: immunoSEQ online tools were used for productive clonality, sample overlap, pairwise scatters, CDR3 beta length, V/D/J gene usage and productiveness. Alongside Shannon and Simpson indices, calculated diversity was computed as the number of unique rearrangements divided by total templates, multiplied by 100. Principal component analysis used the R prcomp function and ggbiplot package on Z-score normalized data. Morisita's index was used to measure clonal overlap between blood and rectum within each subject. TCRdb mirrors the immuneACCESS table, restricted to in-frame sequences. Some clones are absent from its copies; in checked studies, under half trace to an unresolved V gene, and the reason for the others is unknown. The V and J calls and clone size are taken from that table; D and trimming were inferred from the DNA. Counted in this sample were around 20,000 clones; roughly 80% of them appeared once. Of the sample, approximately 7% falls within the top ten clones.

The rearrangement joined TRBV7-3 to TRBJ2-1; TRBD2 aligns with 10 central bases. The source of this sequence is a boy aged 5-17 years with moderate ulcerative colitis. The sequenced sample consisted of gut tissue. The CDR3 region: CASSSKAGGGLNEQFF. In nucleotides, the sequence is TGTGCCAGCAGCTCTAAAGCGGGAGGGGGATTAAATGAGCAGTTCTTC.